The 14 T cell receptor beta chains below come from one sample, sequenced in a study of metastatic and nonmetastatic thyroid tumors. No patient received treatment before thyroid surgery. Using MiXCR, TCRdb re-called clones from the PCR reads. Of around 30,000 clones in the sample, approximately 16% were seen once. The specimen sequenced was blood. These receptor sequences come from a female donor with papillary thyroid cancer or a benign thyroid nodule (not recorded which). Some clones in this sample may be carry-over from other donors' samples.

This clone is categorized as medium-sized (0.01 to 0.1%). CDR3 DNA: TGCAGTGCTAGAGATAAGAGGAGGAGCTCTAATAATAACTATGGCTACACCTTC. It specifies CSARDKRRSSNNNYGYTF. V usage is TRBV20-1 and J usage is TRBJ1-2, with D hard to call. Trimming cost V 0 bases and J 1 base, with 21 bases left between them. Germline V CDR1 and CDR2: DFQATT, SNEGSKA (reference sequence). The length of the CDR3 is 18 residues.

Remarks on this clone: Given the absence of the conserved phenylalanine or tryptophan at the CDR3 end, a read error is likely. The genes are TRBV7-9 and TRBJ2-3; D unclear. The germline gives CDR1 SEHNR, CDR2 FQNEAQ (reference sequence). This CDR3 is 11 amino acids long. CDR3 DNA: TGTGTCAGCCAGCTAAGAGATACGCAGTATCTT. Its translation: CVSQLRDTQYL.

This clone was counted at least ten times. V and J are TRBV18 and TRBJ2-7, with TRBD2 as a possible D gene (6 bases). This CDR3 comprises 13 residues. The germline V gene has CDR1 KGHSH and CDR2 LQKENI. V lost 2 bases and J 6 bases, leaving 11 bases between the germline ends. The DNA of the CDR3 is TGTGCCAGCTCACCAGCCCGACTAGGCGAGCAGTACTTC. This codes for CASSPARLGEQYF.

This clone was recorded many times. The chain combines TRBV12-3 or TRBV12-4 with TRBJ2-3; D ambiguous. V was shortened by 6 bases and J by 2 bases, with 6 bases between the two germline ends. CDR3 size: 12 residues. For the CDR3, the DNA is TGTGCCAGCAGCCAAAACACAGATACGCAGTATTTT. It codes for CASSQNTDTQYF.

The chain carries TRBV4-1 and TRBJ2-1; the D gene could be TRBD1 or TRBD2 (5 bases each). The ends were cut back, 4 bases at V and 10 bases at J, with 14 bases in the middle. Germline assignment: CDR1 MGHRA and CDR2 YSYEKL. The CDR3 is made up of 13 amino acids. The CDR3 nucleotides read TGCGCCAGCAGCCGGAACCGGGGCGCGGAGCAGTTCTTC. It translates to CASSRNRGAEQFF.

There are many counts of this clone. V usage is TRBV18 and J usage is TRBJ2-3; maybe TRBD1 (5 bases). CDR3 length equals 14 residues. CDR1 and CDR2 from the germline V gene are KGHSH and LQKENI. Deletions cut 6 bases from V and 5 bases from J, with 15 bases between. The CDR3, as DNA: TGTGCCAGCTCTCCCCGGACAATTCAAGATACGCAGTATTTT. Protein sequence: CASSPRTIQDTQYF.

With regard to this clone: One junction end does not reproduce the germline sequence, and a read error may be involved. The DNA of the CDR3 is TGTGCCAGCAGCTTACAGGCGGGACATGTTTTTGCCCCCGCCGTCCTGGTCGAGACCCAGTGCTTC. Amino acids: CASSLQAGHVFAPAVLVETQCF. The chain carries TRBV7-2 and TRBJ2-5; either TRBD1 or TRBD2 may supply D (6 bases each). Germline V lookup: CDR1 SGHTA, CDR2 FQGNSA. The CDR3 runs 22 residues.

V and J are TRBV20-1 and TRBJ2-7; 7 bases are a match to TRBD1. The germline CDR1 and CDR2 sequences are DFQATT and SNEGSKA (reference sequence). V gave up 5 bases and J gave up 1 base; unmatched junction bases: 5. The CDR3 runs to 13 residues. For the CDR3, the DNA is TGCAGTGCTTTACAGGGGAAATCCTACGAGCAGTACTTC. Translation: CSALQGKSYEQYF.

In this sample, this clone is medium-sized (0.01 to 0.1%). The chain uses TRBV30 and TRBJ1-2; D is ambiguous. The CDR3 is 15 residues long. V lost 2 bases to trimming and J lost 4 bases, with 17 bases between them. In germline, CDR1 is GTSNPN, CDR2 SVGIG (reference sequence). This CDR3 reads CAWSPTQPRSYGYTF. Written as DNA, the CDR3 is TGTGCCTGGAGTCCTACCCAACCCCGGAGCTATGGCTACACCTTC.

This clone is termed medium-sized (0.01 to 0.1%). The V call is TRBV5-1, the J call TRBJ2-7; 12 nucleotides agree with TRBD2. Germline trimming cut 4 bases from V and 4 bases from J; bases unmatched to any gene: 3. The CDR3 totals 14 residues. From germline, CDR1 is SGHRS and CDR2 YFSETQ. The CDR3 here is CASSRTSGTYEQYF. In nucleotides, the CDR3 is TGCGCCAGCAGCCGGACTAGCGGGACGTACGAGCAGTACTTC.

This clone was counted at least ten times. This sequence joins TRBV18 and TRBJ1-4; 10 bases agree with TRBD1. This CDR3 contains 14 residues. The germline V gene has CDR1 KGHSH and CDR2 LQKENI. V lost 6 bases and J lost 6; bases outside the gene matches: 4. This CDR3 is CASSLGTGDEKLFF. In DNA form, the CDR3 reads TGTGCCAGCTCCCTAGGGACAGGGGATGAAAAACTGTTTTTT.

This clone has a handful of counts. The chain is built from TRBV6-1 and TRBJ2-7; possible D gene TRBD1, 6 bases. The CDR3 is 14 amino acids. In germline, CDR1 is MNHNS, CDR2 SASEGT. The V end lost 6 bases, the J end lost 12 bases, and 24 bases lay between the germline ends. The CDR3 protein is CASSRPGDISPAYF. The CDR3 bases are TGTGCCAGCAGCCGCCCAGGGGACATCTCCCCAGCGTACTTC.

Points on this clone: Germline and junction disagree at one end, which may indicate a read error. In DNA form, the CDR3 reads TGTGCCGGCAGCCCCCGCTGGCCCAAGGACGAGCAGTACTTC. This translates into CAGSPRWPKDEQYF. V and J are TRBV4-2 and TRBJ2-7, with D hard to call. Germline V gene data show CDR1 as LGHNA and CDR2 as YNFKEQ. The CDR3 totals 14 residues.

This clone was found many times. The chain carries TRBV3-1 and TRBJ2-2; possibly TRBD2 for D (5 bases). V was clipped by 0 bases and J by 8 bases, with 13 bases between them. This CDR3 region has 15 residues. Per germline, CDR1 LGHDT and CDR2 YNNKEL (reference sequence). The chain's CDR3 is CASSQDMGAPGELFF. The CDR3 bases are TGTGCCAGCAGCCAAGATATGGGAGCACCAGGGGAGCTGTTTTTT.